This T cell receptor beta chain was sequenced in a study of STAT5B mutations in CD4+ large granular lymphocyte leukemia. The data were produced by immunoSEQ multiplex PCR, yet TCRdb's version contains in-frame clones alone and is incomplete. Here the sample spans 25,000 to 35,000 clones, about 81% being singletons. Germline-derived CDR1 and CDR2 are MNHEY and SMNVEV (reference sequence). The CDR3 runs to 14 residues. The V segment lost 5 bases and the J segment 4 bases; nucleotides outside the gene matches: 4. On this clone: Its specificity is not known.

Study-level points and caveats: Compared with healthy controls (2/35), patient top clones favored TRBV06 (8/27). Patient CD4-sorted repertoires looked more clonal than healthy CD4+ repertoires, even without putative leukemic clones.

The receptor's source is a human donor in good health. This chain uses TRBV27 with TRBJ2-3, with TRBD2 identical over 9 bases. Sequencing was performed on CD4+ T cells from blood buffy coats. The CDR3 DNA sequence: TGTGCCAGCAGTGTTAGCGGGAGCGCAGATACGCAGTATTTT. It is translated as CASSVSGSADTQYF.